The sequence of this TCR beta chain was determined in a study of blood T cell repertoires in COVID-19 (dated by TCRdb to between 2020 and 2021). For the wider study: The collaborator samples originated in the United States, Italy and Spain and spanned the acute and convalescent phases of COVID-19. The prospective study material was composed of cDNA or gDNA derived from T cells, B-cell-depleted T cells, or PBMCs. The dataset comprised deeply sampled blood TCRbeta repertoires from subjects exposed to, actively infected with, or recovered from COVID-19. The repertoires were released in a freely available public database meant as a resource for research on the immune response to SARS-CoV-2. The samples were drawn from two sources: the first 160 participants of the ongoing ImmuneRACE study, and fewer than 1,500 subjects contributed by 6 global collaborators. Sample metadata almost always included a de-identified subject ID, COVID-19 status, age in years and sex. Where available, HLA class I and class II types were taken from metadata supplied by the sample provider and were not determined by assay-based typing. On the study overall, not on this receptor specifically: Clinical and demographic metadata were provided uncurated, with the amount varying by source and participant.

A single count supports this clone. What this receptor recognizes is not known. No base-level quality is on record; no much larger clone is a single base apart. The CDR3 runs 15 amino acids, cysteine and phenylalanine included. The kept DNA is CDR3 alone, 45 bases in frame from the first base. The CDR1 and CDR2 encoded by the germline V gene are LGHNA and YNFKEQ. The germline V end is reduced by 0 bases and the J end by 6 bases; junction bases left unmatched: 2. Each collaborating institution followed its own protocols to collect whole blood in K2EDTA tubes. For TCRbeta analysis, collaborator samples were shipped as frozen whole blood, as isolated PBMCs, or as DNA extracted from either sample type. TCRbeta CDR3 regions were amplified from genomic DNA using the immunoSEQ Assay, a bias-controlled multiplex PCR. The original pipeline was this. The number of nucleated cells in each sample was estimated by amplification of reference gene primers within the assay. To quantify the absolute abundance of each unique TCRbeta CDR3 rearrangement, sequence reads were collapsed and filtered. For each sample, productive Simpson clonality was calculated as the square root of Simpson's diversity index over productive rearrangements. This is the immuneACCESS table as TCRdb keeps it, with only in-frame sequences that have V and J called. A part of the clones is gone; compared with another copy, unresolved V genes explain less than half, and the rest is unexplained. Clone size and V and J calls were adopted from that table, with D and trimming inferred from the DNA. Present in this sample are 85,000 to 130,000 clones, 71% of which were seen just once. The ten largest clones add up to roughly 0.9% of the sample.

This sequence uses TRBV4-2 and TRBJ1-4; 9 nucleotides in the junction match TRBD1. Sequencing input: peripheral blood. The TCR originated in a human donor with acute or convalescent COVID-19. The donor label of this sample is uncertain. The DNA sequence follows: TGTGCCAGCAGCCAAGAGAGGACAGGGGATGAAAAACTGTTTTTT. Its translation reads: CASSQERTGDEKLFF.